These 8 T cell receptor beta chains were sequenced from one sample in a study of OX40 agonist ivuxolimab in advanced cancers. Using immunoSEQ multiplex PCR, the repertoire was profiled, and TCRdb retains in-frame clones only, with some absent. In the table there are 55,000 to 75,000 clones, roughly nine tenths of which are singletons. The sequences come from CD4+ or CD8+ T cells sorted from blood, collected in a trial of the OX40 agonist ivuxolimab. The receptors derive from an adult with an advanced solid tumor such as melanoma, head and neck, liver or kidney cancer.

This clone occurred once. This sequence joins TRBV15 and TRBJ1-2; 12 nucleotides match TRBD1. Looked up from germline, CDR1 is LNHNV and CDR2 is YYDKDF (reference sequence). CDR3 length: 16 residues. The junction had 10 bases not matched to a gene; V was cut back by 3 bases and J by 8 bases. The CDR3 region is CATSRRGTGGVGGYTF. Written as DNA, the CDR3 is TGTGCCACCAGCAGGCGCGGGACAGGGGGCGTCGGCGGCTACACCTTC.

DNA of the CDR3: TGTGCCAGCAGCTTGGCTCCAGCGGGAAACCAAGAGACCCAGTACTTC. Translated, it gives CASSLAPAGNQETQYF. The chain joins TRBV5-4 to TRBJ2-5; 7 nucleotides align to TRBD2. CDR1 SGHNT and CDR2 YYREEE come from the germline V gene (reference sequence). The CDR3 extends over 16 amino acids. V shed 0 bases, J shed 0 bases, and the junction held 5 bases outside the gene matches.

The V and J genes are TRBV7-6 and TRBJ2-5; 12 bases align to TRBD2. The CDR3 has 17 amino acids. The germline gives CDR1 SGHVS, CDR2 FNYEAQ. Trimming cost V 1 base and J 7 bases; bases outside gene matches: 10. The CDR3 protein is CASSLVSGTSGFGTQYF. In DNA form, the CDR3 reads TGTGCCAGCAGCTTAGTATCCGGGACTAGCGGGTTTGGGACCCAGTACTTC.

J is TRBJ2-1 and V is TRBV5-1, with a possible D match to TRBD1 (6 bases). The CDR3 length is 13 residues. The germline V gene has CDR1 SGHRS and CDR2 YFSETQ. The ends were cut back, 4 bases at V and 5 bases at J, with 10 bases in the middle. The CDR3 nucleotides are TGCGCCAGCAGCCACGGACAGAACAATGAGCAGTTCTTC. It translates to CASSHGQNNEQFF.

The chain has TRBV28 and TRBJ1-5; no reliable D call. Trimming removed 3 bases at V and 6 bases at J, with 9 bases between. The CDR3 totals 13 residues. CDR1 MDHEN and CDR2 SYDVKM come from the germline V gene. CDR3 bases: TGTGCCAGCAGTTTCTCACTTAGTCAGCCCCAGCATTTT. It codes for CASSFSLSQPQHF.

The V and J genes are TRBV7-3 and TRBJ2-7; TRBD2 agrees at 16 bases. The V gene end was trimmed by 5 bases and the J gene end by 6 bases; junction bases not matched to a gene: 7. The CDR3 sequence is 16 residues long. Germline assignment: CDR1 SGHTA and CDR2 FQGTGA. DNA for the CDR3: TGTGCCAGCAGCCCCGGGACTAGCGGGAGGGGGAGCGAGCAGTACTTC. This gives the protein CASSPGTSGRGSEQYF. The full variable domain, rest sourced from reference TRBV7-3 and TRBJ2-7, is GAGVSQTPSNKVTEKGKYVELRCDPISGHTALYWYRQSLGQGPEFLIYFQGTGAADDSGLPNDRFFAVRPEGSVSTLKIQRTERGDSAVYLCASSPGTSGRGSEQYFGPGTRLTVT.

V and J are TRBV6-5 and TRBJ1-1; D gene unclear. Trimming shortened V by 4 bases and J by 6 bases, and 9 bases separated the two germline ends. CDR1 and CDR2 (germline): MNHEY, SVGAGI. The CDR3 totals 12 residues. Written as DNA, the CDR3 is TGTGCCAGCAGTTCGCCCAGCTCTGAAGCTTTCTTT. This codes for CASSSPSSEAFF.

V gene TRBV5-1 combines with J gene TRBJ1-1, with a possible D match to TRBD1 (6 bases). The CDR3 has 16 amino acids. Deletions cut 2 bases from V and 0 bases from J, with 14 bases between. The germline gives CDR1 SGHRS, CDR2 YFSETQ. CDR3 bases: TGCGCCAGCAGCTTCCTAGGGGGGACGATGAACACTGAAGCTTTCTTT. Its translation: CASSFLGGTMNTEAFF.